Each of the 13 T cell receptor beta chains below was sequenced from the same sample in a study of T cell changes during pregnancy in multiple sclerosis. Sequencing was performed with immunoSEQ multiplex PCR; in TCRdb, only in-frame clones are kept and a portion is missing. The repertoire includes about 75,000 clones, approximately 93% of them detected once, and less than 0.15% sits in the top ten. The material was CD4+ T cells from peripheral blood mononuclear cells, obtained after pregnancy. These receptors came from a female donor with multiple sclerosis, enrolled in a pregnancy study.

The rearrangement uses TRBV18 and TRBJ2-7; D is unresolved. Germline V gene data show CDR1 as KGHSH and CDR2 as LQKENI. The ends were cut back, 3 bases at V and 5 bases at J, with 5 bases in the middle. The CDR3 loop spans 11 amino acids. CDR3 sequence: CASSPRDEQYF. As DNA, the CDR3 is TGTGCCAGCTCACCTCGGGACGAGCAGTACTTC.

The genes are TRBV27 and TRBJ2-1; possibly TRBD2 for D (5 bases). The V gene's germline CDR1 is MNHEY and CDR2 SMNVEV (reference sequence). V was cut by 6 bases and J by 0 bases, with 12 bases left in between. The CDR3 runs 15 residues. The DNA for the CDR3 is TGTGCCAGCAGCACCCTAGCCTTCTCCTACAATGAGCAGTTCTTC. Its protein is CASSTLAFSYNEQFF.

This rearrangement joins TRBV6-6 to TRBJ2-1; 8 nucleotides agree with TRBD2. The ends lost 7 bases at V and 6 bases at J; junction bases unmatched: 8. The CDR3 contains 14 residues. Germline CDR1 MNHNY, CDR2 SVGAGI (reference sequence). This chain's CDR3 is CASKDGLAGNEQFF. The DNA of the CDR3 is TGTGCCAGCAAGGATGGACTAGCTGGCAATGAGCAGTTCTTC.

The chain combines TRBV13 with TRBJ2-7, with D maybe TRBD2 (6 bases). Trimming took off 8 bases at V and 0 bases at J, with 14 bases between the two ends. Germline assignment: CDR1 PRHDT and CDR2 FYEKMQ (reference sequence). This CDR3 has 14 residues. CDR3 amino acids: CASCRGKSSYEQYF. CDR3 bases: TGTGCCAGCTGTCGCGGGAAGAGCTCCTACGAGCAGTACTTC.

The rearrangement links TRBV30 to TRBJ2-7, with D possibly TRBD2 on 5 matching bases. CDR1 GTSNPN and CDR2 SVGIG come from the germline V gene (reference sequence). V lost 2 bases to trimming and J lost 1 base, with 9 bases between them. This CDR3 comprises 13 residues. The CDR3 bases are TGTGCCTGGAGTTCCGGGATTTCCTACGAGCAGTACTTC. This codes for CAWSSGISYEQYF.

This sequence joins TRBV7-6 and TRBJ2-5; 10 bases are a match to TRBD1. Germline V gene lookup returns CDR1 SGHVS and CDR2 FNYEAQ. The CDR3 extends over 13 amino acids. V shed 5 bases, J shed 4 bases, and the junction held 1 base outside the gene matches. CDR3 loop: CASSRTGGETQYF. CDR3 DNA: TGTGCCAGCAGCCGGACAGGGGGAGAGACCCAGTACTTC.

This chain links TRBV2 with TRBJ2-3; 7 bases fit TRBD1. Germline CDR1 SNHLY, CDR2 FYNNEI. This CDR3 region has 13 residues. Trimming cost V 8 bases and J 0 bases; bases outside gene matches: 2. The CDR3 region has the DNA TGTGCCAGCGGGGACAGTAGCACAGATACGCAGTATTTT. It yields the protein CASGDSSTDTQYF.

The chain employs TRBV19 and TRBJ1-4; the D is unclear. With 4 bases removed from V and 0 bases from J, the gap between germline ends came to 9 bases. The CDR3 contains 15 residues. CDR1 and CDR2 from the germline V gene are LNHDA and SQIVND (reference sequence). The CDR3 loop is CASSNSLATNEKLFF. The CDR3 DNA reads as TGTGCCAGTAGTAACAGCCTTGCAACTAATGAAAAACTGTTTTTT. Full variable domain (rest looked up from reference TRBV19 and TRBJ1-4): DGGITQSPKYLFRKEGQNVTLSCEQNLNHDAMYWYRQDPGQGLRLIYYSQIVNDFQKGDIAEGYSVSREKKESFPLTVTSAQKNPTAFYLCASSNSLATNEKLFFGSGTQLSVL.

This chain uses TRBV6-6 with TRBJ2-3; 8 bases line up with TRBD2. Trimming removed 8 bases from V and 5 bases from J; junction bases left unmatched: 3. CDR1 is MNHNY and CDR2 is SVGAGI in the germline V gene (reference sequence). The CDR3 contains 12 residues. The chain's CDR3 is CASAGGGDTQYF. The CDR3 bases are TGTGCCAGCGCGGGGGGAGGAGATACGCAGTATTTT.

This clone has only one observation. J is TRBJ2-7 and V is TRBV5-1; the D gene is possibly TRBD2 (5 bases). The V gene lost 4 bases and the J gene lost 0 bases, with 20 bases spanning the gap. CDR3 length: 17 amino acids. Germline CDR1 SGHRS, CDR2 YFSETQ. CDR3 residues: CASSPLTGLRSSYEQYF. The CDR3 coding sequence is TGCGCCAGCAGCCCCCTGACCGGACTGAGGAGCTCCTACGAGCAGTACTTC.

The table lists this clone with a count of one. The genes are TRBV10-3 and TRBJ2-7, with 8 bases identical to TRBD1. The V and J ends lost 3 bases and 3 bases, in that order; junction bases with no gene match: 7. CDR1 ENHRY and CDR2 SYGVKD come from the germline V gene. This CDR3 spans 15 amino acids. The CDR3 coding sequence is TGTGCCATCAGTGACCTAGGACAGGGACTCTACGAGCAGTACTTC. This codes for CAISDLGQGLYEQYF.

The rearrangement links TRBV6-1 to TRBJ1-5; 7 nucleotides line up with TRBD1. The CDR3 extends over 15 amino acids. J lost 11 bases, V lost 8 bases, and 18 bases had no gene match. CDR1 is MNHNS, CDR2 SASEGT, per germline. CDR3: CASWSTDRRSGAQHF. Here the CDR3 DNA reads TGTGCCAGCTGGTCCACGGACAGGCGGTCCGGGGCCCAGCATTTT.

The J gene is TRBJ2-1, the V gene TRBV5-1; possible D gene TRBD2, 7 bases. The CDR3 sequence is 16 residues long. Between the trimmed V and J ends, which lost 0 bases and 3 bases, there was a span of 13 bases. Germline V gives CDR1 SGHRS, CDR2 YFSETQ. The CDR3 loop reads CASSLVGGGLYNEQFF. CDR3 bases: TGCGCCAGCAGCTTGGTTGGGGGGGGCCTCTACAATGAGCAGTTCTTC.